In its sample, the clone carrying this T cell receptor beta chain was seen once. The antigen remains undetermined. This record comes from a study of PD-1 blockade in classical Hodgkin lymphoma. Study at large: Patients had nivolumab dosed at 3 mg/kg, delivered intravenously every 2 weeks. Study-wide findings and caveats: Among the patients, those starting nivolumab under 1 year after ASCT were excluded.

The patients all showed relapse after autologous stem cell transplantation, while their brentuximab vedotin exposure varied. TCRdb's table, derived via immunoSEQ multiplex PCR, lists solely in-frame clones and lacks some. Among about 93,000 clones listed, 92% were seen once. CDR1 is ENHRY, CDR2 SYGVKD, per germline. Trimming shortened V by 4 bases and J by 4 bases, and 14 bases separated the two germline ends. CDR3 length: 14 residues. The sample was peripheral blood mononuclear cells (PBMCs), taken before the second cycle of nivolumab. The chain has TRBV10-3 and TRBJ2-7, with a tentative D call TRBD2 (6 bases). This sequence originates from a human donor with classical Hodgkin lymphoma. DNA of the CDR3: TGTGCCATCAGTGTTGGTTCGGGGACTTACGAGCAGTACTTC. Translation gives CAISVGSGTYEQYF.